What follows are 16 T cell receptor beta chains derived from one specimen sequenced in a study of read filtering for tumor transcriptome and immune sequencing. From 300 to 450 ng of RNA, a library with molecular barcoded alpha/delta and beta/gamma adaptors was made. TCRdb ran MiXCR on the reads and lists one entry per CDR3 protein. The sample records around 60,000 distinct CDR3 sequences, about a fifth being singletons. The sequenced sample was a population of CD138-negative cells sorted from bone marrow. Receptors were obtained from a donor aged 40 or older with multiple myeloma.

This clonotype was observed at least ten times. V is TRBV20-1 and J is TRBJ1-1; unclear D gene. From germline, CDR1 is DFQATT and CDR2 SNEGSKA (reference sequence). The CDR3 loop spans 8 amino acids. Between the trimmed V and J ends, which lost 4 bases and 10 bases, there was a span of 4 bases. CDR3 nucleotide sequence: TGCAGTGCTATGCTAGCTTTCTTT. It codes for CSAMLAFF.

With regard to this clonotype: Being one base from a much bigger clone, this may be a read error. This chain links TRBV12-3 or TRBV12-4 with TRBJ2-5; D may be TRBD1 or TRBD2 (5 bases each). V was trimmed by 5 bases and J by 5 bases, leaving 15 bases between them. There are 14 residues in the CDR3. The CDR3 here is CASSLRAGTETQYF. In DNA form, the CDR3 reads TGTGCCAGCAGTCTTCGTGCAGGGACGGAGACCCAGTACTTC.

This clonotype was found many times. The chain has TRBV7-6 and TRBJ2-1, with 8 bases matching TRBD1. The CDR3 sequence is 16 residues long. V lost 3 bases to trimming and J lost 2 bases; unmatched junction nucleotides: 6. Germline V gene data show CDR1 as SGHVS and CDR2 as FNYEAQ. The CDR3 sequence: CASSLFGTGPYNEQFF. CDR3 coding DNA: TGTGCCAGCAGCTTGTTTGGGACAGGCCCCTACAATGAGCAGTTCTTC.

This clonotype is termed medium-sized. This rearrangement joins TRBV15 to TRBJ2-1; no clear D gene. CDR3 size: 15 residues. Germline CDR1 reads LNHNV; CDR2 reads YYDKDF (reference sequence). V lost 0 bases and J 4 bases, leaving 10 bases between the germline ends. The CDR3 sequence: CATSRELSIYNEQFF. CDR3 coding DNA: TGTGCCACCAGCAGAGAGCTCTCGATTTACAATGAGCAGTTCTTC.

This clonotype occurred a few times. J is TRBJ2-7 and V is TRBV10-3; D unresolved. Germline CDR1 reads ENHRY; CDR2 reads SYGVKD. The ends were cut back, 4 bases at V and 2 bases at J, with 12 bases in the middle. This CDR3 has 14 amino acids. The DNA of the CDR3 is TGTGCCATCAGTGGGGCCGAGGCAGCCTACGAGCAGTACTTC. Translating gives CAISGAEAAYEQYF.

The chain employs TRBV28 and TRBJ2-1; perhaps TRBD2 as D (6 bases). V lost 0 bases to trimming and J lost 7 bases, with 13 bases between them. The germline CDR1 and CDR2 sequences are MDHEN and SYDVKM. This CDR3 is 15 amino acids long. CDR3 nucleotide sequence: TGTGCCAGCAGTTTATGGGGGGAGGAGAGGAATGAGCAGTTCTTC. Encoded protein: CASSLWGEERNEQFF.

This clonotype was recorded many times. This chain links TRBV12-5 with TRBJ2-2; 9 bases are a match to TRBD1. CDR1 and CDR2 (germline): LGHNT, FRNRAP. The CDR3 runs 15 residues. V was clipped by 6 bases and J by 6 bases; unmatched bases: 8. Here the CDR3 reads CASGMGQGGAGELFF. The CDR3 coding sequence is TGTGCTAGTGGAATGGGACAGGGCGGGGCCGGGGAGCTGTTTTTT.

A note on this clonotype: A much bigger clone sits one base away, suggesting this may be a read error. It is likely a read error, because the conserved phenylalanine at the end of the CDR3 is missing. The chain links TRBV7-9 to TRBJ1-5, with 7 bases fitting TRBD1. This CDR3 has 14 amino acids. V trimming: 2 bases; J trimming: 6 bases; junction bases outside the gene matches: 4. The germline V gene has CDR1 SEHNR and CDR2 FQNEAQ (reference sequence). The CDR3 DNA reads as TGTGCCAGCAGCTTATCGACAGGGCCTCAGCCCCAGCATTCT. Encoded protein: CASSLSTGPQPQHS.

This clonotype was observed many times. DNA for the CDR3: TGTGCCAGCAGTCGCTGGACAGGGGTCACCGGGGAGCTGTTTTTT. This sequence encodes CASSRWTGVTGELFF. The chain carries TRBV14 and TRBJ2-2, with TRBD1 matching over 9 bases. Germline CDR1 reads SGHDN; CDR2 reads FVKESK. V dropped 6 bases and J dropped 4; count of bases not matched to a gene: 6. The CDR3 sequence is 15 residues long. Combining the CDR3 with reference TRBV14 and TRBJ2-2 gives the whole variable domain EAGVTQFPSHSVIEKGQTVTLRCDPISGHDNLYWYRRVMGKEIKFLLHFVKESKQDESGMPNNRFLAERTGGTYSTLKVQPAELEDSGVYFCASSRWTGVTGELFFGEGSRLTVL.

This clonotype was seen at least ten times. The rearrangement joins TRBV4-1 to TRBJ2-3; D tentatively fits TRBD1 or TRBD2 (6 bases each). The CDR3 spans 14 residues. CDR1 is MGHRA, CDR2 YSYEKL, per germline. V lost 1 base to trimming and J lost 4 bases, with 9 bases between them. CDR3 region: CASSQVRGPDTQYF. The CDR3 DNA follows: TGCGCCAGCAGCCAAGTCCGGGGGCCAGATACGCAGTATTTT.

This clonotype came up a few times. J is TRBJ2-5 and V is TRBV20-1; 10 bases fit TRBD1. After removal of 3 bases from V and 7 bases from J, the junction contained 5 bases not matched to a gene. CDR1 is DFQATT and CDR2 is SNEGSKA in the germline V gene (reference sequence). The CDR3 covers 13 residues. In DNA form, the CDR3 reads TGCAGTGCTAGGGGGACAGGGGAAGGGACCCAGTACTTC. It codes for CSARGTGEGTQYF.

This clonotype was counted many times. The chain is built from TRBV5-1 and TRBJ1-2; D is uncertain. Trimming left V 4 bases short and J 4 bases short, with 23 bases between. The germline CDR1 and CDR2 sequences are SGHRS and YFSETQ. The CDR3 loop spans 17 amino acids. The CDR3 is CASSLDYSLSSTYGYTF. The CDR3 bases are TGCGCCAGCAGCCTGGATTACAGCCTCAGTTCGACCTATGGCTACACCTTC.

This clonotype was observed at least ten times. This chain joins TRBV25-1 and TRBJ1-5; weak D call: TRBD1 (5 bases). V lost 2 bases, J lost 6 bases, and 14 bases lay in between. In germline, CDR1 is MGHDK, CDR2 SYGVNS. The CDR3 loop spans 15 amino acids. The CDR3 DNA reads TGTGCCAGCAGTGAAACCGGGACGGTCGGTCAGCCCCAGCATTTT. Its protein is CASSETGTVGQPQHF.

In its sample, this clonotype was seen many times. The rearrangement joins TRBV29-1 to TRBJ2-2; 9 bases are a match to TRBD1. The V segment lost 5 bases and the J segment 4 bases; nucleotides outside the gene matches: 11. There are 16 residues in the CDR3. Germline V gene data show CDR1 as SQVTM and CDR2 as ANQGSEA. The CDR3 DNA reads as TGCAGCGTTTCTTTGAGGACAGGGGTCAGCACCGGGGAGCTGTTTTTT. Protein product: CSVSLRTGVSTGELFF.

This clonotype has at least ten counts. The chain employs TRBV12-3 or TRBV12-4 and TRBJ2-5; tentatively, D is TRBD1 or TRBD2 (6 bases each). The CDR3 is 14 residues long. The germline V and J ends were trimmed by 3 bases and 2 bases, with 10 bases remaining between them. CDR3 amino acids: CASSFTGTQETQYF. DNA for the CDR3: TGTGCCAGCAGTTTCACAGGGACTCAAGAGACCCAGTACTTC.

This clonotype has a count of ten or more. J is TRBJ1-1 and V is TRBV6-2 or TRBV6-3, with unresolved D. The CDR3 extends over 14 amino acids. Between the trimmed V and J ends, which lost 5 bases and 5 bases, there was a span of 15 bases. In germline, CDR1 is MNHEY, CDR2 SVGEGT. The CDR3 DNA follows: TGTGCCAGCAGTGAGTCAAAGGCGGGGACTGAAGCTTTCTTT. It specifies CASSESKAGTEAFF.